This T cell receptor (beta chain) was sequenced during a study of human T cells and chemical hapten exposure. Study context: Patches that contained 0.01% DPC were applied to the upper back and read at 6 days.

The time point was: patch test 1, 2 weeks after DPC sensitization. Sample treatment: therapeutic diphenylcyclopropenone sensitization with weekly scalp DPC. Germline CDR1 reads MDHEN; CDR2 reads SYDVKM. Trimming pared 5 bases from V and 4 bases from J, leaving 12 bases between. This CDR3 comprises 13 residues. This clonotype occurred a few times. Authors' methods: Around 91,000 TCRs per sample was the median, with a range of roughly 20,000 to 750,000. TCRdb itself ran the RACE reads through MiXCR, one entry per CDR3 protein. The V and J calls were determined by TCRdb, not by the authors. In the table there are about 120,000 distinct CDR3 sequences, approximately 13% of which are singletons.

Sequencing used whole blood, obtained in connection with sensitization to the hapten diphenylcyclopropenone (DPC). The genes are TRBV28 and TRBJ2-7; D not resolved. The receptor was isolated from a man aged 18 to 35 with alopecia areata. Some clones in this sample may be carry-over from other donors' samples. CDR3: CASSPIETYEQYF. The DNA for the CDR3 is TGTGCCAGCAGTCCCATAGAAACGTACGAGCAGTACTTC.